The 27 T cell receptor beta chains below come from one sample, sequenced in a study of vaccination and CD4 T cells after COVID-19. Their target antigens are unknown. Indicated treatment: approximately nine-day PBMC culture with coronavirus spike peptide pools or control peptides (ViraFEST assay). Pre-COVID-19 pandemic sampling (2011-2018) yielded the unexposed donor's CD4+ T cells. Sequenced with the Oncomine TCR Beta short-read assay was DNA taken from cultured CD4+ T cells. DNA came from CD4+ T cells after culture. In TCRdb, the PCR reads were re-called with MiXCR into one record per CDR3 protein. Among several thousand distinct CDR3 sequences listed, 38% were seen once. Sequencing input: CD4+ T cells from blood, cultured in vitro. The receptors shown here come from a human donor in good health.

CDR3 amino acids: CASSQVGQYGYTF. The CDR3 DNA follows: TGTGCCAGCAGCCAAGTCGGACAGTATGGCTACACCTTC. This chain links TRBV14 with TRBJ1-2, with D possibly being TRBD1 (6 bases). V was cut by 1 base and J by 5 bases, with 8 bases left in between. Germline CDR1 and CDR2: SGHDN and FVKESK. The CDR3 is 13 amino acids.

The J gene is TRBJ2-3, the V gene TRBV11-3, with 7 bases lining up with TRBD1. The CDR3 is 18 residues long. Germline V CDR1 and CDR2: SGHNT, YENEEA. With 1 base clipped from V and 5 bases from J, the junction kept 15 bases outside the gene matches. The CDR3 region is CASSLGDRLQTSEDTQYF. The CDR3 nucleotides read TGTGCCAGCAGCTTAGGGGACAGACTGCAAACATCGGAAGATACGCAGTATTTT.

In DNA form, the CDR3 reads TGTGCCAGCAGCCCCCACGGGACAGATAATCAGCCCCAGCATTTT. Its protein product is CASSPHGTDNQPQHF. The J gene is TRBJ1-5, the V gene TRBV5-5; TRBD1 matches at 7 bases. Germline V CDR1 and CDR2: SGHKS, YYEKEE (reference sequence). The CDR3 sequence is 15 residues long. V was clipped by 4 bases and J by 4 bases; unmatched bases: 8.

The rearrangement links TRBV7-2 to TRBJ2-3; D perhaps matches TRBD2 (6 bases). The V gene's germline CDR1 is SGHTA and CDR2 FQGNSA. V was pared by 3 bases and J by 5 bases, with 9 bases between. This CDR3 is 13 amino acids long. CDR3 region: CASSFRDLDTQYF. CDR3 bases: TGTGCCAGCAGCTTTCGGGACTTAGATACGCAGTATTTT.

V and J are TRBV11-1 and TRBJ2-2; D ambiguous. The CDR3 has 12 residues. The germline V gene encodes CDR1 SGHAT and CDR2 FQDESV (reference sequence). The V gene lost 5 bases and the J gene lost 5 bases, with 6 bases spanning the gap. CDR3 sequence: CASSLGTGELFF. The CDR3 bases are TGTGCCAGCAGCCTAGGAACCGGGGAGCTGTTTTTT.

The V call is TRBV4-1, the J call TRBJ1-1; D remains unclear. The CDR3 runs 17 residues. Germline CDR1 is MGHRA and CDR2 is YSYEKL. With 0 bases removed from V and 4 bases from J, the gap between germline ends came to 18 bases. Here the CDR3 reads CASSQDFVSTRRTEAFF. The CDR3 nucleotides are TGCGCCAGCAGCCAAGATTTCGTGAGCACGCGGCGCACTGAAGCTTTCTTT.

The chain recombines TRBV6-5 with TRBJ2-3; D gene ambiguous. V dropped 3 bases and J dropped 0 bases, with 10 bases sitting between them. The CDR3 runs 15 residues. Germline assignment: CDR1 MNHEY and CDR2 SVGAGI. The CDR3 region has the DNA TGTGCCAGCAGTTATCACCCGCCAAGCACAGATACGCAGTATTTT. Encoded protein: CASSYHPPSTDTQYF.

V usage is TRBV27 and J usage is TRBJ2-7; the D gene could be TRBD1 or TRBD2 (5 bases each). The CDR3 is 11 residues long. The germline V gene has CDR1 MNHEY and CDR2 SMNVEV (reference sequence). With 11 bases removed from V and 3 bases from J, the gap between germline ends came to 11 bases. In DNA, the CDR3 is TGTGCCGTCACGAGGGGCTACGAGCAGTACTTC. Residues: CAVTRGYEQYF.

This clonotype appeared a few times. V and J are TRBV6-5 and TRBJ2-2, with D unclear. The germline gives CDR1 MNHEY, CDR2 SVGAGI. Trimming took off 0 bases at V and 4 bases at J, with 6 bases between the two ends. The CDR3 is made up of 14 amino acids. The CDR3 nucleotides are TGTGCCAGCAGTTACTCTGGGGTCACCGGGGAGCTGTTTTTT. Its protein is CASSYSGVTGELFF.

This chain uses TRBV29-1 with TRBJ2-3; D gene uncertain. With 4 bases removed from V and 8 bases from J, the gap between germline ends came to 13 bases. This CDR3 contains 12 residues. Germline V gives CDR1 SQVTM, CDR2 ANQGSEA. CDR3 sequence reads: CSVGIVTTTQYF. DNA for the CDR3: TGCAGCGTTGGGATCGTGACCACTACGCAGTATTTT.

This clonotype was found a few times. The rearrangement joins TRBV19 to TRBJ1-1; TRBD1 is a possible D gene (6 bases). This CDR3 comprises 13 residues. Germline loops: CDR1 LNHDA, CDR2 SQIVND (reference sequence). V lost 3 bases to trimming and J lost 3 bases, with 8 bases between them. The CDR3 coding sequence is TGTGCCAGTAGTATCAGGGGAGACACTGAAGCTTTCTTT. This translates into CASSIRGDTEAFF.

The V call is TRBV30, the J call TRBJ2-6, with D unresolved. CDR1 GTSNPN and CDR2 SVGIG come from the germline V gene (reference sequence). This CDR3 has 14 residues. Trimming took off 3 bases at V and 0 bases at J, with 6 bases between the two ends. CDR3 coding DNA: TGTGCCTGGAGCTTAGCCTCTGGGGCCAACGTCCTGACTTTC. Translation gives CAWSLASGANVLTF.

J is TRBJ1-1 and V is TRBV28; D is uncertain. The CDR3 has 11 residues. Per germline, CDR1 MDHEN and CDR2 SYDVKM. V lost 8 bases to trimming and J lost 1 base, with 5 bases between them. CDR3 coding DNA: TGTGCCAGCTTGGGGAACACTGAAGCTTTCTTT. This codes for CASLGNTEAFF.

In this sample, this clonotype turned up a few times. The chain combines TRBV11-3 with TRBJ1-2; D uncertain. The CDR3 extends over 13 amino acids. Germline V gene lookup returns CDR1 SGHNT and CDR2 YENEEA. The V end lost 5 bases, the J end lost 2 bases, and 9 bases lay between the germline ends. In DNA form, the CDR3 reads TGTGCCAGCAGCCAGACGGGCAACTATGGCTACACCTTC. This codes for CASSQTGNYGYTF.

This clonotype has only a few counts. The V gene is TRBV24-1, the J gene TRBJ2-3, with D maybe TRBD2 (6 bases). The CDR3 loop spans 14 amino acids. V dropped 12 bases and J dropped 2 bases, with 17 bases sitting between them. Looked up from germline, CDR1 is KGHDR and CDR2 is SFDVKD. The CDR3 sequence: CASSTSTYTDTQYF. The CDR3 nucleotides read TGTGCCTCGTCTACTAGCACCTACACAGATACGCAGTATTTT.

The rearrangement joins TRBV7-2 to TRBJ2-7, with a possible D match to TRBD1 (5 bases). CDR3 length: 15 amino acids. Germline V gene sequence: CDR1 SGHTA, CDR2 FQGNSA. V was pared by 5 bases and J by 0 bases, with 14 bases between. CDR3 sequence reads: CASSVQGSLSYEQYF. Written as DNA, the CDR3 is TGTGCCAGCAGCGTTCAGGGTAGCCTCTCCTACGAGCAGTACTTC.

This clonotype has more than one count but fewer than ten. The rearrangement uses TRBV7-9 and TRBJ2-3; no clear D. This CDR3 is 14 amino acids long. The germline CDR1 and CDR2 sequences are SEHNR and FQNEAQ (reference sequence). The V end was cut by 1 base, the J end by 6 bases, with 11 bases between. CDR3: CASSLVGRRDTQYF. The CDR3 DNA follows: TGTGCCAGCAGCTTAGTGGGTAGGCGGGATACGCAGTATTTT.

The rearrangement uses TRBV24-1 and TRBJ2-1; D possibly corresponds to TRBD2 (6 bases). V shed 5 bases and J shed 6 bases, with 13 bases lying between them. Germline V lookup: CDR1 KGHDR, CDR2 SFDVKD. This CDR3 contains 14 residues. CDR3 DNA: TGTGCCACCAGTGCCGGAGGGACCAGCAATGAGCAGTTCTTC. Encoded protein: CATSAGGTSNEQFF.

The chain uses TRBV2 and TRBJ2-1; D not certain. V lost 7 bases to trimming and J lost 3 bases, with 10 bases between them. This CDR3 is 13 amino acids long. The germline V gene encodes CDR1 SNHLY and CDR2 FYNNEI. CDR3 in DNA: TGTGCCAGCATCAAGGACGACTACAATGAGCAGTTCTTC. Translation gives CASIKDDYNEQFF.

The chain links TRBV24-1 to TRBJ2-1, with TRBD2 identical over 15 bases. Germline CDR1 is KGHDR and CDR2 is SFDVKD. CDR3 length equals 17 residues. After removal of 7 bases from V and 5 bases from J, the junction contained 8 bases not matched to a gene. As DNA, the CDR3 is TGTGCCACCAGAGGGACTAGCGGGAGGTTTAGGGACAATGAGCAGTTCTTC. It specifies CATRGTSGRFRDNEQFF.

The chain links TRBV25-1 to TRBJ2-1; possible D gene TRBD2, 6 bases. CDR3 length: 14 residues. The germline CDR1 and CDR2 sequences are MGHDK and SYGVNS. V lost 6 bases and J 7 bases, leaving 16 bases between the germline ends. The CDR3 here is CASRGVGEVNEQFF. In DNA, the CDR3 is TGTGCCAGCAGAGGGGTAGGGGAGGTGAATGAGCAGTTCTTC.

Concerning this clonotype: The conserved final phenylalanine or tryptophan is absent from the CDR3, which likely points to a read error. V is TRBV20-1 and J is TRBJ1-1; D is unclear. The CDR3 is 15 amino acids. The germline V and J ends were trimmed by 3 bases and 2 bases, with 16 bases remaining between them. Germline lookup yields CDR1 DFQATT and CDR2 SNEGSKA (reference sequence). DNA for the CDR3: TGCAGTGCTAGGAAACCTGGCCAGCCTAACACTGAAGCTTTCCTT. Protein: CSARKPGQPNTEAFL.

This sequence joins TRBV20-1 and TRBJ2-1; 8 bases map to TRBD1. The CDR3 runs to 16 residues. The ends lost 0 bases at V and 7 bases at J; junction bases unmatched: 11. Per germline, CDR1 DFQATT and CDR2 SNEGSKA (reference sequence). CDR3 amino acids: CSARDPDRGGRNEQFF. Written as DNA, the CDR3 is TGCAGTGCTAGAGATCCCGACAGGGGCGGCCGTAATGAGCAGTTCTTC.

J is TRBJ2-5 and V is TRBV4-2, with TRBD1 matching 7 bases. Germline V gives CDR1 LGHNA, CDR2 YNFKEQ. The CDR3 consists of 14 residues. V lost 8 bases and J lost 2; bases outside the gene matches: 8. CDR3 coding DNA: TGTGCCAGCCGAAGGGACAGCCGACAAGAGACCCAGTACTTC. This translates into CASRRDSRQETQYF.

This clonotype turned up a few times. The rearrangement links TRBV21-1 to TRBJ1-1; the listed D gene, TRBD1, was not tested against the DNA. TRBV21-1 represents a pseudogene. This CDR3 spans 17 amino acids. The chain's CDR3 is CASSHRDRDLVNTEAFF. In DNA form, the CDR3 reads TGTGCCAGCAGCCACCGGGACAGGGACTTAGTGAACACTGAAGCTTTCTTT.

The chain couples TRBV2 to TRBJ2-3; 9 bases match TRBD2. Germline loops: CDR1 SNHLY, CDR2 FYNNEI. This CDR3 contains 15 residues. The V gene end was trimmed by 7 bases and the J gene end by 2 bases; junction bases not matched to a gene: 7. This CDR3 is CASKVASGATDTQYF. The DNA of the CDR3 is TGTGCCAGCAAGGTGGCTAGCGGGGCCACAGATACGCAGTATTTT.

The chain recombines TRBV18 with TRBJ1-5; D call uncertain. CDR1 is KGHSH and CDR2 is LQKENI in the germline V gene. The CDR3 length is 13 residues. V lost 2 bases and J 4 bases, leaving 6 bases between the germline ends. CDR3 nucleotide sequence: TGTGCCAGCTCACCAACGGGTAATCAGCCCCAGCATTTT. Amino acids: CASSPTGNQPQHF.